This is a list of T cell receptor beta chains from one sample in a study of spatial heterogeneity in lung cancer. One entry per CDR3 protein, called by TCRdb with MiXCR from the 5' RACE reads. The repertoire holds roughly 11,000 distinct CDR3 sequences, roughly 14% seen once, with less than 20% in the top ten. Source: lung tumor tissue, taken at surgery. Receptor source: a male donor with early-stage non-small cell lung cancer. CDR3s include the opening cysteine and the closing phenylalanine or tryptophan. D genes are given only for firm matches. The listing skips clone size in some rows; elsewhere it reads once, few, many or a size class.

j_call: TRBJ2-3
d_call: TRBD2
clone_size: many
v_call: TRBV7-2
cdr3_nt: TGTGCCAGCAAGCGAGCGGGGGGCACAGATACGCAGTATTTT
cdr3_aa: CASKRAGGTDTQYF

j_call: TRBJ2-3
d_call: NA
clone_size: NA
v_call: TRBV9
cdr3_nt: TGTGCCAGCAGCGGGGGTAGGACAGATACGCAGTATTTT
cdr3_aa: CASSGGRTDTQYF

j_call: TRBJ2-1
d_call: NA
clone_size: few
v_call: TRBV7-6
cdr3_nt: TGTGCCAGCAGCTTAGGGGAACTCAATGAGCAGTTCTTC
cdr3_aa: CASSLGELNEQFF

j_call: TRBJ2-3
d_call: TRBD1
clone_size: few
v_call: TRBV5-6
cdr3_nt: TGTGCCAGCAGTTCCCTCGGGACAGGCACCACAGATACGCAGTATTTT
cdr3_aa: CASSSLGTGTTDTQYF

j_call: TRBJ1-1
d_call: NA
clone_size: few
v_call: TRBV19
cdr3_nt: TGTGCCAGTAGTAAAGGACAGTTGAACACTGAAGCTTTCTTT
cdr3_aa: CASSKGQLNTEAFF

j_call: TRBJ2-1
d_call: TRBD2
clone_size: many
v_call: TRBV7-2
cdr3_nt: TGTGCCAGCAGCTTACGTGGTAGCGGGCCTTTTACCTACAATGAGCAGTTCTTC
cdr3_aa: CASSLRGSGPFTYNEQFF

j_call: TRBJ2-3
d_call: NA
clone_size: many
v_call: TRBV14
cdr3_nt: TGTGCCAGCAGCCAGAAGATTAGCACAGATACGCAGTATTTT
cdr3_aa: CASSQKISTDTQYF

j_call: TRBJ2-2
d_call: TRBD1
clone_size: medium-sized
v_call: TRBV28
cdr3_nt: TGTGCCAGCAGTTCTGGACAGGGGGACACCGGGGAGCTGTTTTTT
cdr3_aa: CASSSGQGDTGELFF

j_call: TRBJ2-3
d_call: TRBD2
clone_size: NA
v_call: TRBV20-1
cdr3_nt: TGCAGTGCTAGAACTGTGACTAGCGGGGGGGCCATAGATACGCAGTATTTT
cdr3_aa: CSARTVTSGGAIDTQYF

j_call: TRBJ2-3
d_call: TRBD2
clone_size: NA
v_call: TRBV2
cdr3_nt: TGTGCCAGCAGTGGTGAGGGACTAGCGACAGATACGCAGTATTTT
cdr3_aa: CASSGEGLATDTQYF

j_call: TRBJ2-7
d_call: TRBD2
clone_size: NA
v_call: TRBV27
cdr3_nt: TGTGCCAGCAGTACCAAACTAGCGGGCGTCTCCTACGAGCAGTACTTC
cdr3_aa: CASSTKLAGVSYEQYF

j_call: TRBJ2-5
d_call: TRBD2
clone_size: many
v_call: TRBV20-1
cdr3_nt: TGCAGTGCCCGGGAGGGCCAGGGGAAGAAAGAGACCCAGTACTTC
cdr3_aa: CSAREGQGKKETQYF

j_call: TRBJ2-3
d_call: NA
clone_size: many
v_call: TRBV6-2/TRBV6-3
cdr3_nt: TGTGCCAGCAGGCAGGGGCCGGACACAGATACGCAGTATTTT
cdr3_aa: CASRQGPDTDTQYF

j_call: TRBJ2-1
d_call: NA
clone_size: few
v_call: TRBV20-1
cdr3_nt: TGCAGTGCTAGAGTTGGAGCGGAGCCAACCTACAATGAGCAGTTCTTC
cdr3_aa: CSARVGAEPTYNEQFF

j_call: TRBJ2-1
d_call: NA
clone_size: many
v_call: TRBV5-8
cdr3_nt: TGTGCCAGCAGCTGGGGTATTTGGCTTCCCGACGAGCAGTTCTTC
cdr3_aa: CASSWGIWLPDEQFF

j_call: TRBJ2-7
d_call: NA
clone_size: medium-sized
v_call: TRBV11-2
cdr3_nt: TGTGCCAGCAGCTTAGAAGTGGGGAGTAGCTACGAGCAGTACTTC
cdr3_aa: CASSLEVGSSYEQYF

j_call: TRBJ1-1
d_call: NA
clone_size: many
v_call: TRBV9
cdr3_nt: TGTGCCAGCAGCGTTTCAGGGACAAACACTGAAGCTTTCTTT
cdr3_aa: CASSVSGTNTEAFF

j_call: TRBJ2-7
d_call: NA
clone_size: few
v_call: TRBV5-4
cdr3_nt: TGTGCCAGCAGCTTGGACAGGTTGGGGCAGTACTTC
cdr3_aa: CASSLDRLGQYF

j_call: TRBJ2-5
d_call: TRBD1
clone_size: many
v_call: TRBV7-2
cdr3_nt: TGTGCCAGCAGCTTCGGACAGGGGAAGACCCAGTACTTC
cdr3_aa: CASSFGQGKTQYF

j_call: TRBJ2-7
d_call: TRBD2
clone_size: few
v_call: TRBV19
cdr3_nt: TGTGCCAGTAGTATGATAGCGGGAGCGGTAGCCGAGCAGTACTTC
cdr3_aa: CASSMIAGAVAEQYF

j_call: TRBJ2-1
d_call: TRBD1
clone_size: NA
v_call: TRBV4-1
cdr3_nt: TGCGCCAGCAGCCAAGGGACAGGGGAAGTTGATGAGCAGTTCTTC
cdr3_aa: CASSQGTGEVDEQFF

j_call: TRBJ1-1
d_call: NA
clone_size: medium-sized
v_call: TRBV7-9
cdr3_nt: TGTGCCAGCAGCTGGGACCGGGACTCTCTAAACGTGAACACTGAAGCTTTCTTT
cdr3_aa: CASSWDRDSLNVNTEAFF

j_call: TRBJ2-5
d_call: NA
clone_size: NA
v_call: TRBV5-1
cdr3_nt: TGCGCCAGCAGCTTGGGAGGGGTAGAGACCCAGTACTTC
cdr3_aa: CASSLGGVETQYF

j_call: TRBJ2-7
d_call: TRBD1
clone_size: NA
v_call: TRBV18
cdr3_nt: TGTGCCAGCTCACCTCCGGGACAGGCGCACGAGCAGTACTTC
cdr3_aa: CASSPPGQAHEQYF

j_call: TRBJ2-7
d_call: NA
clone_size: many
v_call: TRBV6-4
cdr3_nt: TGTGCCAGCAGTGAGAGTACAGGCTCCTACGAGCAGTACTTC
cdr3_aa: CASSESTGSYEQYF

j_call: TRBJ2-1
d_call: TRBD2
clone_size: medium-sized
v_call: TRBV12-3/TRBV12-4
cdr3_nt: TGTGCCAGCAGTCCCGGGACTAGCGGCAACAATGAGCAGTTCTTC
cdr3_aa: CASSPGTSGNNEQFF

j_call: TRBJ1-6
d_call: NA
clone_size: many
v_call: TRBV2
cdr3_nt: TGTGCCAGCACTGGTCCGACAGGCTCGAATTCACCCCTCCACTTT
cdr3_aa: CASTGPTGSNSPLHF